A single sample gave rise to the 9 T cell receptor beta chains below, sequenced in a study of CD8 T cells in ankylosing spondylitis. TCRdb re-called the 5' RACE reads with MiXCR, one entry per CDR3 protein. The table lists 300,000 to 400,000 distinct CDR3 sequences, 20% to 25% of them singletons, with 10% to 15% in the top ten. Sequencing was done on a sample of blood, either unsorted or a sorted T cell fraction (not recorded which). The source is a male donor with ankylosing spondylitis or in good health (not recorded which).

In its sample, this clonotype was seen a few times. The rearrangement uses TRBV3-1 and TRBJ1-4; no clear D. The CDR3 extends over 16 amino acids. Per the germline V gene, CDR1 is LGHDT and CDR2 is YNNKEL (reference sequence). Trimming took 4 bases from V and 4 from J, leaving 16 bases between them. The CDR3: CASSPERGELNEKLFF. The CDR3 DNA reads TGTGCCAGCAGCCCGGAACGGGGAGAGCTTAATGAAAAACTGTTTTTT.

The chain uses TRBV7-2 and TRBJ2-5, with D possibly being TRBD2 (6 bases). This CDR3 has 14 amino acids. Trimming took off 10 bases at V and 5 bases at J, with 20 bases between the two ends. From germline, CDR1 is SGHTA and CDR2 FQGNSA. For the CDR3, the DNA is TGTGCCACAGGCGCGGGACTCCGCCACGAGACCCAGTACTTC. Its protein product is CATGAGLRHETQYF.

The chain has TRBV10-3 and TRBJ2-5; a possible D gene is TRBD2 (5 bases). V shed 3 bases and J shed 2 bases, with 16 bases lying between them. This CDR3 has 16 residues. The germline V gene encodes CDR1 ENHRY and CDR2 SYGVKD. Written as DNA, the CDR3 is TGTGCCATCAGTGACGCCGTAGCGTTGGGTCAAGAGACCCAGTACTTC. Its translation: CAISDAVALGQETQYF.

The CDR3 protein is CASSSGTEKPYEQYF. The CDR3 nucleotides read TGTGCCAGCAGCTCCGGGACAGAAAAACCCTACGAGCAGTACTTC. This chain uses TRBV7-6 with TRBJ2-7, with TRBD1 matching over 7 bases. The CDR3 length is 15 residues. Germline lookup yields CDR1 SGHVS and CDR2 FNYEAQ. Losses at the gene ends were 4 bases for V and 2 bases for J; bases not matched to a gene: 8.

This clonotype was picked up a small number of times. The rearrangement joins TRBV2 to TRBJ2-1; 7 nucleotides line up with TRBD2. The V and J ends lost 3 bases and 4 bases, in that order; junction bases with no gene match: 6. The CDR3 contains 15 residues. Germline V gives CDR1 SNHLY, CDR2 FYNNEI. The CDR3 is CASSELGGVYNEQFF. The CDR3 nucleotides are TGTGCCAGCAGTGAGCTGGGAGGGGTGTACAATGAGCAGTTCTTC.

A few counts support this clonotype. The chain links TRBV7-8 to TRBJ2-5, with 11 nucleotides matching TRBD2. CDR3 length equals 17 residues. V shed 1 base, J shed 3 bases, and the junction held 7 bases outside the gene matches. Germline loops: CDR1 SGHVS, CDR2 FQNEAQ. In nucleotides, the CDR3 is TGTGCCAGCAGCTTAGGCCCAGAACTAGCGGGGGAAGAGACCCAGTACTTC. Amino acid sequence: CASSLGPELAGEETQYF.

This clonotype has more than one count but fewer than ten. V and J are TRBV15 and TRBJ2-5; D unclear. The CDR3 runs to 13 residues. The germline V and J ends were trimmed by 0 bases and 3 bases, with 5 bases remaining between them. The germline V gene has CDR1 LNHNV and CDR2 YYDKDF (reference sequence). DNA for the CDR3: TGTGCCACCAGCAGAGAGGGTAAAGAGACCCAGTACTTC. Translation: CATSREGKETQYF.

This clonotype has a handful of counts. The J gene is TRBJ2-1, the V gene TRBV4-2; tentatively, D is TRBD1 (5 bases). V dropped 5 bases and J dropped 8 bases, with 13 bases sitting between them. The length of the CDR3 is 13 residues. In germline, CDR1 is LGHNA, CDR2 YNFKEQ. The CDR3 coding sequence is TGTGCCAGCAGCGACGGGTGGGGCGATGAGCAGTTCTTC. Translated, it gives CASSDGWGDEQFF.

This clonotype came up a few times. The V and J genes are TRBV29-1 and TRBJ2-6; D uncertain. Germline V CDR1 and CDR2: SQVTM, ANQGSEA. Trimming took 3 bases from V and 0 from J, leaving 3 bases between them. This CDR3 spans 13 amino acids. In DNA form, the CDR3 reads TGCAGCGTTGAGGTCTCTGGGGCCAACGTCCTGACTTTC. Amino acid sequence: CSVEVSGANVLTF.